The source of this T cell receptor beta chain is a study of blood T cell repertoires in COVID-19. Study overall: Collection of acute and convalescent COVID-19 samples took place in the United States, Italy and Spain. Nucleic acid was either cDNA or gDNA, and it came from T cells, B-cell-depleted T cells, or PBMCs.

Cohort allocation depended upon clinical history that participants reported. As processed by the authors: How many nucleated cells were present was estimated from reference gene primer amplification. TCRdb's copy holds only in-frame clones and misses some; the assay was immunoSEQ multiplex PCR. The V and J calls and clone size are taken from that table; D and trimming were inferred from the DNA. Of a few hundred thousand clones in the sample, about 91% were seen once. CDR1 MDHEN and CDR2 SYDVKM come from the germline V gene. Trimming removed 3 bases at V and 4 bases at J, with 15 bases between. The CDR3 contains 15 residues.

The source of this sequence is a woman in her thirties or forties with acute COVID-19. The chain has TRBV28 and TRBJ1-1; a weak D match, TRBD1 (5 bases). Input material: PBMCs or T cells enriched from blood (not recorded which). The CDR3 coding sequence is TGTGCCAGCAGTTTCTTAGGGGCTACGGGCACTGAAGCTTTCTTT. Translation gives CASSFLGATGTEAFF.